This TCR beta chain was obtained from a study of blood T cell repertoires in COVID-19. Study at large: Sample material is recorded as cDNA or gDNA derived from T cells, B-cell-depleted T cells, or PBMCs.

Measured with immunoSEQ multiplex PCR; TCRdb has only the in-frame clones, and not every one. The sample has 110,000 or so clones; approximately 90% are singletons. The sequencing input was peripheral blood. The clonotype originates from a woman between 70 and 85 years old who had recovered from COVID-19.

The CDR3 reads CSASKGVDIYF. The CDR3 nucleotides read TGCAGTGCTAGTAAGGGGGTCGACATATATTTT. V is TRBV20-1 and J is TRBJ1-3, with D tentatively TRBD1 (6 bases). CDR1 and CDR2 (germline): DFQATT, SNEGSKA (reference sequence). The CDR3 is 11 amino acids. The germline V and J ends were trimmed by 3 bases and 12 bases, with 12 bases remaining between them.